The clone carrying this T cell receptor beta chain has more than one count but fewer than ten. CDR1 and CDR2 from the germline V gene are SNHLY and FYNNEI. This CDR3 has 12 amino acids. V lost 6 bases to trimming and J lost 6 bases, with 11 bases between them. These data are taken from a study of blood T cells in healthy people across ages. Next came a second PCR, run for about 6 to 12 cycles, which used a sample-barcoded 5' primer along with a J-beta primer mix. TCRdb reanalysed the 5' RACE reads using MiXCR and keeps one entry per CDR3 protein. Among around 1,700,000 distinct CDR3 sequences listed, roughly 28% were seen once.

The source is a woman in her thirties in good health. Sequencing was done on a sample of blood. This sequence joins TRBV2 and TRBJ1-2, with unresolved D. CDR3 loop: CASRNQEDGYTF. The CDR3 region has the DNA TGTGCCAGCAGGAACCAGGAGGATGGCTACACCTTC.